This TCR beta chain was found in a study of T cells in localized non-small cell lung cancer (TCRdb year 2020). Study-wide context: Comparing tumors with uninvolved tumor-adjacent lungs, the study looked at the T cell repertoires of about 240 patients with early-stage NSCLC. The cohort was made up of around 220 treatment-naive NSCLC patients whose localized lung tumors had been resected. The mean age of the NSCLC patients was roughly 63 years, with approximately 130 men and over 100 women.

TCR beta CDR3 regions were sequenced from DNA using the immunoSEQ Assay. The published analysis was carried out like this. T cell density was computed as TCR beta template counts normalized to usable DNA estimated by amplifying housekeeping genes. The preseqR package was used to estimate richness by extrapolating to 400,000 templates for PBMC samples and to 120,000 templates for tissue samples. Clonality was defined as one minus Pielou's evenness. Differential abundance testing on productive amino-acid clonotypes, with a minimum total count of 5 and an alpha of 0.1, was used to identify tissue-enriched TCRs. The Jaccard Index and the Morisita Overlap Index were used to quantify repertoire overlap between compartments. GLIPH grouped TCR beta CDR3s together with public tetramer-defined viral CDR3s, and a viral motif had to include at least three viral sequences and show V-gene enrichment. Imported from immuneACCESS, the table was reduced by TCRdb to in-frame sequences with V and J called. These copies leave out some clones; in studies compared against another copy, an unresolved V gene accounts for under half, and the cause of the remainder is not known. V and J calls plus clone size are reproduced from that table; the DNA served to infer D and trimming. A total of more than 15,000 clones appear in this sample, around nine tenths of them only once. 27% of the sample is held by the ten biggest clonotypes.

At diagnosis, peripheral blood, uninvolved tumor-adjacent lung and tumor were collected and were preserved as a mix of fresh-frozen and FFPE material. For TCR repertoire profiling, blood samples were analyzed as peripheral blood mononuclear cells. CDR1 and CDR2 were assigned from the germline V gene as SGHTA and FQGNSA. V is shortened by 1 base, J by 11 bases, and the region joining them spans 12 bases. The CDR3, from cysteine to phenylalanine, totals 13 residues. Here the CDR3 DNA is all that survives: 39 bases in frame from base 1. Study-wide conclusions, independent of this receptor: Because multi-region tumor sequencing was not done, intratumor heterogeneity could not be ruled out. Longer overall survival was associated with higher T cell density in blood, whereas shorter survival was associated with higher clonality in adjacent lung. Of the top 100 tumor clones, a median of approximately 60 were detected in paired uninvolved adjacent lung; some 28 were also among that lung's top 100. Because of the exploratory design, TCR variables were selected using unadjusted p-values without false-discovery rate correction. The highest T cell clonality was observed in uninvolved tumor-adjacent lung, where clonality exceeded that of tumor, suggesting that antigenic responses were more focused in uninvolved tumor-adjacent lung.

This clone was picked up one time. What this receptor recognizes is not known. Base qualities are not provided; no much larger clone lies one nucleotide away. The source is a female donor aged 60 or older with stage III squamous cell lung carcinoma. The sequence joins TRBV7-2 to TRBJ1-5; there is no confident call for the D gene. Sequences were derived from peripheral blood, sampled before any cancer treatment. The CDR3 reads CASSLEGPSSQHF. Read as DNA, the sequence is TGTGCCAGCAGCTTAGAAGGCCCCTCGTCCCAGCATTTT.